This TCR beta chain was identified in a study of T-cell reconstitution after alpha-beta-depleted transplantation in children. Unique molecular identifiers were built into the TCRbeta library. TCRdb independently ran MiXCR on the PCR reads; one entry per CDR3 protein. This table holds fewer than 700,000 distinct CDR3 sequences, more than 20% found once. This clonotype appeared a few times. The sample in question was PBMCs, mostly from graft donor cells, obtained 360 days after TCRalphabeta/CD19-depleted stem cell transplant. The source is a boy younger than two who had a stem cell transplant for acute myeloid leukemia, so the T cells may come from the graft donor.

CDR3 amino acids: CASSSSGGPGEETQYF. The CDR3 DNA reads as TGTGCCAGCAGTTCAAGCGGGGGCCCTGGGGAAGAGACCCAGTACTTC. The chain employs TRBV28 and TRBJ2-5; 8 nucleotides agree with TRBD2. Trimming at V came to 4 bases and at J to 3 bases, leaving 10 bases not matched to a gene. The germline V gene has CDR1 MDHEN and CDR2 SYDVKM. This CDR3 is 16 amino acids long.